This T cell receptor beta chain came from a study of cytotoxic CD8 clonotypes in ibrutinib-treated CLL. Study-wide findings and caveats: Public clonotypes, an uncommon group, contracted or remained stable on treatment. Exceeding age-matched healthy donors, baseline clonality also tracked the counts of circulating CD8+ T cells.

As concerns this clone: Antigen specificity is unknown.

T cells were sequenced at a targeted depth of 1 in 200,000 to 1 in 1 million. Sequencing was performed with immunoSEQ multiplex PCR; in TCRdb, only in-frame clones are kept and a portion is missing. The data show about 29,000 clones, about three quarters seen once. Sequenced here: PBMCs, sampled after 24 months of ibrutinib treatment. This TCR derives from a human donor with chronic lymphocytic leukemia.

The CDR3 sequence: CASSLVTVNYGYTF. In DNA form, the CDR3 reads TGTGCCAGTAGTTTGGTCACAGTCAACTATGGCTACACCTTC. The V call is TRBV19, the J call TRBJ1-2; D uncertain. The V end lost 5 bases, the J end lost 2 bases, and 12 bases lay between the germline ends. The CDR3 covers 14 residues. Germline V CDR1 and CDR2: LNHDA, SQIVND (reference sequence).